The T cell receptor beta chain under discussion was sequenced for a study of identical twins. Findings and limits, study-wide: Beta out-of-frame twin sharing showed a weaker excess. Fewer insertions were carried by abundant cord blood beta clonotypes, but none was seen in memory repertoires. The presence of invariant MAIT and iNKT cells could partly confound analyses of zero-insertion sequences.

This clonotype was observed a few times. Its antigen remains unknown. The germline V gene has CDR1 LGHNA and CDR2 YNFKEQ. V lost 4 bases and J lost 3; bases outside the gene matches: 13. The CDR3 spans 18 residues. A single record per CDR3 protein comes from TCRdb applying MiXCR to the 5' RACE reads. The data contain 410,000 or so distinct CDR3 sequences, approximately 18% of them seen just once; the ten biggest clones take up more than 10%. The sequencing sample was made of naive T cells sorted from blood. The V and J genes are TRBV4-2 and TRBJ1-2; 11 nucleotides agree with TRBD1. The sequence was obtained from a man aged 45 to 65 in good health. The CDR3 protein is CASSPSLGQGVPYYGYTF. DNA of the CDR3: TGTGCCAGCAGCCCCTCTCTGGGACAGGGGGTGCCTTACTATGGCTACACCTTC.